This is a list of T cell receptor beta chains from one sample in a study of blood T cell repertoires in COVID-19. Data came from immunoSEQ multiplex PCR; TCRdb stores just in-frame clones and leaves some out. The sample includes tens of thousands of clones, less than 90% seen only once; the top ten take 1.3%. Specimen: peripheral blood. These receptors were obtained from a man aged 55 to 70 with acute or convalescent COVID-19. Both conserved end residues are part of each CDR3. The D gene is left open where the match is weak. Clone size, where shown, is once, few, many, or a class for clones that have expanded.

D	length	V	J	size	CDR3	DNA
TRBD1	16	TRBV4-2	TRBJ2-5	medium-sized	CASSFYSGTGEETQYF	TGTGCCAGCAGCTTCTACTCCGGGACAGGGGAGGAGACCCAGTACTTC
TRBD1	16	TRBV27	TRBJ2-7	-	CASSLIPQGATYEQYF	TGTGCCAGCAGCTTGATTCCACAGGGGGCCACCTACGAGCAGTACTTC
-	16	TRBV9	TRBJ2-3	-	CASSRLSRTSTDTQYF	TGTGCCAGCTCCCGTTTATCTCGAACTAGCACAGATACGCAGTATTTT
-	13	TRBV6-2/TRBV6-3	TRBJ2-7	-	CASSYLAVYEQYF	TGTGCCAGCAGTTATCTCGCAGTCTACGAGCAGTACTTC
-	14	TRBV7-2	TRBJ2-2	-	CASSLVGSAGELFF	TGTGCCAGCAGCTTAGTCGGGTCGGCCGGGGAGCTGTTTTTT
-	16	TRBV5-1	TRBJ2-5	-	CASSAREVGGLETQYF	TGCGCCAGCAGCGCCCGGGAGGTCGGGGGCCTGGAGACCCAGTACTTC
-	13	TRBV18	TRBJ2-1	-	CASSPGGDDEQFF	TGTGCCAGCTCACCAGGAGGGGACGATGAGCAGTTCTTC
-	12	TRBV6-9	TRBJ1-1	-	CASSQRGTEAFF	TGTGCCAGCAGTCAAAGGGGGACTGAAGCTTTCTTT
TRBD2	15	TRBV7-2	TRBJ2-3	-	CASREEAGGTDTQYF	TGTGCCAGCCGAGAGGAAGCGGGGGGCACAGATACGCAGTATTTT
-	15	TRBV11-3	TRBJ2-1	-	CASSLRGNSENEQFF	TGTGCCAGCAGCTTAAGGGGTAACTCGGAGAATGAGCAGTTCTTC
-	15	TRBV25-1	TRBJ2-1	-	CASSKDSLVHNEQFF	TGTGCCAGCAGTAAAGACAGCCTTGTCCACAATGAGCAGTTCTTC
TRBD2	16	TRBV5-1	TRBJ2-5	-	CASSLSAGGLEETQYF	TGCGCCAGCAGCTTGAGCGCGGGAGGGTTGGAGGAGACCCAGTACTTC
TRBD2	13	TRBV7-7	TRBJ2-7	-	CASSRTSIDEQYF	TGTGCTAGCAGCAGGACTAGTATCGACGAGCAGTACTTC
-	15	TRBV5-4	TRBJ2-1	-	CASSLSSSSYNEQFF	TGTGCCAGCAGCTTGTCCTCCAGCTCCTACAATGAGCAGTTCTTC
-	11	TRBV10-3	TRBJ2-1	once	CATARLTEQFF	TGTGCCACCGCGCGACTGACTGAGCAGTTCTTC
TRBD2	15	TRBV7-2	TRBJ2-2	-	CASSLGLDRAGELFF	TGTGCCAGCAGCTTGGGACTAGATCGCGCCGGGGAGCTGTTTTTT
-	15	TRBV19	TRBJ2-3	-	CASTPGVVRTDTQYF	TGTGCCAGTACTCCGGGAGTGGTGAGGACAGATACGCAGTATTTT
-	11	TRBV19	TRBJ2-7	few	CASASSYEQYF	TGTGCCAGTGCTAGCTCCTACGAGCAGTACTTC
TRBD2	18	TRBV24-1	TRBJ2-1	-	CATSDWGGTSGSYNEQFF	TGTGCCACCAGTGACTGGGGAGGGACTAGCGGCTCCTACAATGAGCAGTTCTTC
TRBD1	14	TRBV2	TRBJ1-6	few	CASRRDRDNSPLHF	TGTGCCAGCAGGCGGGACAGGGATAATTCACCCCTCCACTTT
-	16	TRBV27	TRBJ1-6	once	CASSLAQGYWNSPLHF	TGTGCCAGCAGTTTAGCGCAGGGATACTGGAATTCACCCCTCCACTTT
TRBD2	15	TRBV5-1	TRBJ2-1	-	CASNLGTSGSDEQFF	TGCGCCAGCAACCTGGGGACTAGCGGGAGCGATGAGCAGTTCTTC
TRBD2	19	TRBV3-1/TRBV3-2	TRBJ2-7	-	CASSQDTGLRRERAYEQYF	TGTGCCAGCAGCCAAGATACGGGGCTTAGGCGGGAGAGAGCCTACGAGCAGTACTTC
-	16	TRBV6-6	TRBJ2-2	few	CASRSTGQGNTGELFF	TGTGCCAGCAGATCAACCGGGCAGGGGAACACCGGGGAGCTGTTTTTT
TRBD1	17	TRBV5-4	TRBJ1-1	few	CASSLGQGAVWTTEAFF	TGTGCCAGCAGCCTGGGACAGGGGGCTGTTTGGACGACTGAAGCTTTCTTT
-	14	TRBV10-3	TRBJ1-1	-	CAISERFVEAEAFF	TGTGCCATCAGTGAGAGGTTCGTCGAGGCTGAAGCTTTCTTT